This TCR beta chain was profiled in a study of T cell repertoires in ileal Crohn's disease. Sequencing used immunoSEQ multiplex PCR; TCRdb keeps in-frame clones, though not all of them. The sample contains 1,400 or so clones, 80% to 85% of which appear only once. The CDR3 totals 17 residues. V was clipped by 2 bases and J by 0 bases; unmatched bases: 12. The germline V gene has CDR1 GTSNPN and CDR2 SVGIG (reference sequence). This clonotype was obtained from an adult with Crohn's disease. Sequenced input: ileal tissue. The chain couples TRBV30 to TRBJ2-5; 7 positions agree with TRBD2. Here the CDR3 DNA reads TGTGCCTGGAGTTATTACCAGGGTGGGAGGGACCAAGAGACCCAGTACTTC. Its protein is CAWSYYQGGRDQETQYF.